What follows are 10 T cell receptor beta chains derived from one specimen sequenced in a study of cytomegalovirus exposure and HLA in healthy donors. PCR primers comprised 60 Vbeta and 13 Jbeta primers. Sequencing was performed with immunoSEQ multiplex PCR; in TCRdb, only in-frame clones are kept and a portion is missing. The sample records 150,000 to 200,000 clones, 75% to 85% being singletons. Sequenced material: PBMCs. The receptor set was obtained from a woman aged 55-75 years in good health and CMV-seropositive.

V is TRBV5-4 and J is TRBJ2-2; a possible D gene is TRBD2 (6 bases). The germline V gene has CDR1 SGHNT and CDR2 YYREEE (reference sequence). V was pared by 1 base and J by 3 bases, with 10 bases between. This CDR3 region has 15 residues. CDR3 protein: CASSLIGRYTGELFF. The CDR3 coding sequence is TGTGCCAGCAGCTTGATAGGGAGGTACACCGGGGAGCTGTTTTTT.

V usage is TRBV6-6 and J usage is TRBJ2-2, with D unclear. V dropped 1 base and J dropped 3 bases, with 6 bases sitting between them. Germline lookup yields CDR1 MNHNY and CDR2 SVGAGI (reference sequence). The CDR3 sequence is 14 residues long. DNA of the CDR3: TGTGCCAGCAGTTACTTTGTAGACACCGGGGAGCTGTTTTTT. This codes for CASSYFVDTGELFF.

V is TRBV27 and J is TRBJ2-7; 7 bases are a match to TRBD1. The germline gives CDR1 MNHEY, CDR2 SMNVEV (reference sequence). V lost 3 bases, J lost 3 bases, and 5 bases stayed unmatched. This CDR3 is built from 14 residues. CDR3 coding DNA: TGTGCCAGCAGTTTCGACAGGGACCACTACGAGCAGTACTTC. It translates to CASSFDRDHYEQYF.

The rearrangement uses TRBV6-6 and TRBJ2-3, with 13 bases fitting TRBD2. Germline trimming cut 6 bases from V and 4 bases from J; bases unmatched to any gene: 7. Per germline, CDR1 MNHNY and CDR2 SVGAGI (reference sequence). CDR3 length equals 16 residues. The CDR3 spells CASRSGTSGNADTQYF. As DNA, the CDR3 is TGTGCCAGCAGATCCGGGACTAGCGGGAATGCAGATACGCAGTATTTT.

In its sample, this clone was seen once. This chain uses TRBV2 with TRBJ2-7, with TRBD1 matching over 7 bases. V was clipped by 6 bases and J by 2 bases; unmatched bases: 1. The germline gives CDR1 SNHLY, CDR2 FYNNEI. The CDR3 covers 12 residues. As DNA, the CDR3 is TGTGCCAGCAGGCAGGGGGCCTACGAGCAGTACTTC. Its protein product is CASRQGAYEQYF. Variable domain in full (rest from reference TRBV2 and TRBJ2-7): EPEVTQTPSHQVTQMGQEVILRCVPISNHLYFYWYRQILGQKVEFLVSFYNNEISEKSEIFDDQFSVERPDGSNFTLKIRSTKLEDSAMYFCASRQGAYEQYFGPGTRLTVT.

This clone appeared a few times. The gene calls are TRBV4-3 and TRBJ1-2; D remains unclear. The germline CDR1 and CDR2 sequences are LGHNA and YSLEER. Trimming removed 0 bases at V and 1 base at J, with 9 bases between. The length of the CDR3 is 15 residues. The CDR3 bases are TGCGCCAGCAGCCAAGAGGGCCGTTTTAACTATGGCTACACCTTC. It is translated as CASSQEGRFNYGYTF.

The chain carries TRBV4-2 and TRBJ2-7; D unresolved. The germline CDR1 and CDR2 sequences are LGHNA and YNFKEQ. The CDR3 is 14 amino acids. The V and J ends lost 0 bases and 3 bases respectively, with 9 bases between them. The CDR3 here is CASSQDLLSYEQYF. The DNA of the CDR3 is TGTGCCAGCAGCCAAGATCTTTTGAGCTACGAGCAGTACTTC.

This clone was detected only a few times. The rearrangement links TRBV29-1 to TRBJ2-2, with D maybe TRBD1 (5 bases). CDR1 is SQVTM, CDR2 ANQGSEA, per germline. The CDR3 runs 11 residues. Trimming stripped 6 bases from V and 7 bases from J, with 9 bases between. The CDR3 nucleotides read TGCAGCGTGGACAAACACGGGGAGCTGTTTTTT. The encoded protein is CSVDKHGELFF.

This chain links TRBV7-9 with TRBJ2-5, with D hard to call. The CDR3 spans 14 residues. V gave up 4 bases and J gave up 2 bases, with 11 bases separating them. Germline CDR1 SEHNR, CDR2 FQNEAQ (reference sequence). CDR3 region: CASSSFSLQETQYF. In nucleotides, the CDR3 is TGTGCCAGCAGCTCTTTTAGCCTACAAGAGACCCAGTACTTC. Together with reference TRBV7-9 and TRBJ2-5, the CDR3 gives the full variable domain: DTGVSQNPRHKITKRGQNVTFRCDPISEHNRLYWYRQTLGQGPEFLTYFQNEAQLEKSRLLSDRFSAERPKGSFSTLEIQRTEQGDSAMYLCASSSFSLQETQYFGPGTRLLVL.

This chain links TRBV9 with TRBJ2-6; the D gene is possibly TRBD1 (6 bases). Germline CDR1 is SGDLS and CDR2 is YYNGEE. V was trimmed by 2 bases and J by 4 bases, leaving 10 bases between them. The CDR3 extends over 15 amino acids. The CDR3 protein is CASSVRGNGANVLTF. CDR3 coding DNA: TGTGCCAGCAGCGTGAGGGGGAACGGGGCCAACGTCCTGACTTTC.